The 29 T cell receptor beta chains listed next were all sequenced from one sample in a study of blood T cells in healthy people across ages. Primers used in a second PCR of about 6 to 12 cycles were a sample-barcoded 5' primer and a J-beta primer mix. TCRdb redid the calling of the 5' RACE reads with MiXCR, one entry per CDR3 protein. The sample contains over a million distinct CDR3 sequences, more than 35% of which appear only once. The sequenced sample was blood. All receptors come from a woman aged 55-70 years in good health.

This clonotype has a handful of counts. The CDR3 DNA sequence: TGTGCCAGCAGTGTCGTGGCAGGGGCCTACGAGCAGTACTTC. This encodes CASSVVAGAYEQYF. The chain links TRBV6-1 to TRBJ2-7; a possible D gene is TRBD1 (6 bases). This CDR3 spans 14 amino acids. Trimming shortened V by 4 bases and J by 2 bases, and 12 bases separated the two germline ends. CDR1 and CDR2 (germline): MNHNS, SASEGT.

This clonotype was picked up a small number of times. The chain is built from TRBV28 and TRBJ2-5; D uncertain. This CDR3 comprises 14 residues. Germline V gene sequence: CDR1 MDHEN, CDR2 SYDVKM. V was pared by 5 bases and J by 0 bases, with 10 bases between. CDR3 DNA: TGTGCCAGCAGTCTCCACCCGTACCAAGAGACCCAGTACTTC. Translating it yields CASSLHPYQETQYF. Together with reference TRBV28 and TRBJ2-5, the CDR3 gives the full variable domain: DVKVTQSSRYLVKRTGEKVFLECVQDMDHENMFWYRQDPGLGLRLIYFSYDVKMKEKGDIPEGYSVSREKKERFSLILESASTNQTSMYLCASSLHPYQETQYFGPGTRLLVL.

The CDR3 DNA reads as TGTGCCAGCAGCGTAGTTGGACAGGGGGGTACAGATACGCAGTATTTT. It yields the protein CASSVVGQGGTDTQYF. The chain has TRBV9 and TRBJ2-3, with 10 bases identical to TRBD1. The germline CDR1 and CDR2 sequences are SGDLS and YYNGEE. The CDR3 contains 16 residues. Trimming removed 0 bases from V and 3 bases from J; junction bases left unmatched: 4.

This clonotype was seen more than once but under ten times. V and J are TRBV14 and TRBJ2-1; the match to TRBD1 covers 9 bases. Per the germline V gene, CDR1 is SGHDN and CDR2 is FVKESK. The CDR3 spans 16 residues. V lost 0 bases, J lost 6 bases, and 6 bases stayed unmatched. In DNA, the CDR3 is TGTGCCAGCAGCCAAGAATGGGACAGGGAAGTCAATGAGCAGTTCTTC. Translating it yields CASSQEWDREVNEQFF.

This clonotype was counted between two and nine times. V usage is TRBV10-3 and J usage is TRBJ2-3; 11 positions agree with TRBD2. Per germline, CDR1 ENHRY and CDR2 SYGVKD. V was clipped by 7 bases and J by 5 bases; unmatched bases: 5. This CDR3 is built from 14 residues. CDR3 amino acids: CAITSTSGRDTQYF. The CDR3 DNA reads as TGTGCCATCACCAGCACTAGCGGGAGAGATACGCAGTATTTT.

The chain employs TRBV7-8 and TRBJ2-7; D remains ambiguous. V was trimmed by 3 bases and J by 4 bases, leaving 4 bases between them. The CDR3 extends over 11 amino acids. Germline V gene lookup returns CDR1 SGHVS and CDR2 FQNEAQ. The CDR3 DNA is TGTGCCAGCAGCTTTGAATACGAGCAGTACGTC. Protein product: CASSFEYEQYV.

The chain uses TRBV29-1 and TRBJ2-3; 13 bases align to TRBD2. Trimming took 6 bases from V and 1 from J; bases not matched to a gene: 7. CDR1 SQVTM and CDR2 ANQGSEA come from the germline V gene. This CDR3 contains 16 residues. Here the CDR3 reads CSVRTSGSSRTDTQYF. The CDR3 nucleotides are TGCAGCGTCCGGACTAGCGGGAGCTCCCGCACAGATACGCAGTATTTT.

V gene TRBV11-2 combines with J gene TRBJ2-6; no clear D. Germline CDR1 is SGHAT and CDR2 is FQNNGV. This CDR3 region has 15 residues. Trimming took off 2 bases at V and 0 bases at J, with 5 bases between the two ends. The CDR3 DNA reads as TGTGCCAGCAGCTTACGCACCTCTGGGGCCAACGTCCTGACTTTC. This gives the protein CASSLRTSGANVLTF.

As DNA, the CDR3 is TGCAGTGCTAGGGCGGGAGGAGGGAGTCAGTACTTC. It yields the protein CSARAGGGSQYF. This rearrangement joins TRBV20-1 to TRBJ2-7, with TRBD2 matching over 8 bases. Germline CDR1 is DFQATT and CDR2 is SNEGSKA (reference sequence). V was pared by 3 bases and J by 10 bases, with 8 bases of the junction left unmatched. The CDR3 is 12 amino acids.

The chain employs TRBV2 and TRBJ2-1, with 9 bases that match TRBD2. CDR1 is SNHLY and CDR2 is FYNNEI in the germline V gene. There are 16 residues in the CDR3. With V trimmed by 2 bases and J by 6 bases, 8 bases remained unmatched. The CDR3 region has the DNA TGTGCCAGCAGTGAATGGCCAGCGGGAGGAAGCAATGAGCAGTTCTTC. As protein: CASSEWPAGGSNEQFF.

The V call is TRBV6-5, the J call TRBJ1-1; no definite D call. The length of the CDR3 is 14 residues. The V gene's germline CDR1 is MNHEY and CDR2 SVGAGI. V lost 3 bases and J 4 bases, leaving 12 bases between the germline ends. The CDR3 loop is CASSYEGVGTEAFF. In DNA form, the CDR3 reads TGTGCCAGCAGTTATGAGGGAGTAGGCACTGAAGCTTTCTTT.

Comments on this clonotype: This could be a read error, since a much larger clone is one nucleotide away. In DNA, the CDR3 is TGTGCCAGCGCCCGGGACAGGGTTGAGACCCAGTACTTC. This encodes CASARDRVETQYF. The rearrangement links TRBV4-2 to TRBJ2-5; 9 nucleotides align to TRBD1. V lost 8 bases and J lost 5; bases outside the gene matches: 6. This CDR3 contains 13 residues. CDR1 is LGHNA and CDR2 is YNFKEQ in the germline V gene.

The rearrangement joins TRBV27 to TRBJ2-3; 7 positions agree with TRBD2. The CDR3 extends over 15 amino acids. Trimming removed 3 bases from V and 4 bases from J; junction bases left unmatched: 7. Germline CDR1 MNHEY, CDR2 SMNVEV (reference sequence). This chain's CDR3 is CASSFGGRGSDTQYF. Written as DNA, the CDR3 is TGTGCCAGCAGTTTTGGCGGGAGAGGCTCAGATACGCAGTATTTT.

This clonotype was counted a few times. The chain couples TRBV27 to TRBJ2-3; 8 bases fit TRBD1. The CDR3 has 16 amino acids. Per the germline V gene, CDR1 is MNHEY and CDR2 is SMNVEV (reference sequence). The V gene end was trimmed by 5 bases and the J gene end by 0 bases; junction bases not matched to a gene: 7. The CDR3 DNA reads as TGTGCCAGCAGTAGGATCACAGGGGGAAGCACAGATACGCAGTATTTT. Its translation: CASSRITGGSTDTQYF.

There are a few counts of this clonotype. The V and J genes are TRBV6-5 and TRBJ2-4, with D tentatively TRBD1 or TRBD2 (5 bases each). Germline V lookup: CDR1 MNHEY, CDR2 SVGAGI. The CDR3 covers 15 residues. Trimming cost V 6 bases and J 0 bases, with 12 bases left between them. The CDR3 DNA reads TGTGCCAGCAGGGGGACGGGAACAGCCAAAAACATTCAGTACTTC. It translates to CASRGTGTAKNIQYF.

The chain is built from TRBV11-2 and TRBJ2-1, with TRBD2 identical over 11 bases. V gave up 2 bases and J gave up 9 bases; unmatched junction bases: 6. CDR3 length: 15 residues. Germline V lookup: CDR1 SGHAT, CDR2 FQNNGV. DNA of the CDR3: TGTGCCAGCAGCTTAAGGCGACTAGCGGGACGTGAGCAGTTCTTC. This translates into CASSLRRLAGREQFF.

The genes are TRBV20-1 and TRBJ2-7, with D maybe TRBD2 (6 bases). Germline-derived CDR1 and CDR2 are DFQATT and SNEGSKA (reference sequence). This CDR3 has 14 amino acids. V lost 1 base, J lost 3 bases, and 13 bases lay in between. The DNA for the CDR3 is TGCAGTGCTAGAGCTGCGGGATTCGTCTACGAGCAGTACTTC. Encoded protein: CSARAAGFVYEQYF.

This chain connects TRBV2 to TRBJ2-6; TRBD2 matches at 7 bases. Germline V gives CDR1 SNHLY, CDR2 FYNNEI. The CDR3 sequence is 17 residues long. The trim removed 4 bases at V and 2 bases at J, leaving 8 bases unmatched. This CDR3 is CASSVEREIAGANVLTF. In nucleotides, the CDR3 is TGTGCCAGCAGTGTCGAGCGGGAAATAGCTGGGGCCAACGTCCTGACTTTC.

This clonotype turned up a few times. V gene TRBV3-1 combines with J gene TRBJ2-5, with 7 bases aligning to TRBD1. The germline V gene encodes CDR1 LGHDT and CDR2 YNNKEL (reference sequence). The CDR3 totals 15 residues. V lost 5 bases and J lost 11; bases outside the gene matches: 17. CDR3 sequence (DNA): TGTGCCAGCAGCTATATACAGGGGTTAGACAATGAGCAGTACTTC. Its protein is CASSYIQGLDNEQYF.

Ten or more counts support this clonotype. The chain joins TRBV4-2 to TRBJ2-3; TRBD2 agrees at 8 bases. Germline CDR1 LGHNA, CDR2 YNFKEQ. The CDR3 length is 16 residues. J lost 2 bases, V lost 6 bases, and 10 bases had no gene match. CDR3: CASSLAGTTNTDTQYF. The CDR3 coding sequence is TGTGCCAGCAGTTTAGCGGGAACAACAAACACAGATACGCAGTATTTT.

This clonotype was seen a few times. V usage is TRBV10-1 and J usage is TRBJ2-3; TRBD2 might be the D (5 bases). The CDR3 length is 15 residues. V gave up 0 bases and J gave up 4 bases, with 11 bases separating them. Germline V lookup: CDR1 WNHNN, CDR2 SYGVQD (reference sequence). Here the CDR3 DNA reads TGCGCCAGCAGTGAGTCGGCGGGCAGATCAGATACGCAGTATTTT. This codes for CASSESAGRSDTQYF.

This clonotype was seen more than once but under ten times. The chain carries TRBV25-1 and TRBJ2-7; D is unclear. The CDR3 length is 16 residues. Germline V CDR1 and CDR2: MGHDK, SYGVNS. With 7 bases removed from V and 3 bases from J, the gap between germline ends came to 22 bases. The CDR3 DNA follows: TGTGCCAGCATCTGGCCTTGCGTCGGCCAAAACTACGAGCAGTACTTC. It encodes CASIWPCVGQNYEQYF.

This sequence joins TRBV6-1 and TRBJ2-3; TRBD2 matches at 15 bases. CDR1 and CDR2 (germline): MNHNS, SASEGT. This CDR3 is 15 amino acids long. The V gene end was trimmed by 4 bases and the J gene end by 9 bases; junction bases not matched to a gene: 5. For the CDR3, the DNA is TGTGCCAGCAGTGCCCCTGGACTAGCGGGAGGGACGCAGTATTTT. Encoded protein: CASSAPGLAGGTQYF.

The chain is built from TRBV15 and TRBJ2-3; D perhaps matches TRBD2 (5 bases). V was shortened by 1 base and J by 3 bases, with 14 bases between the two germline ends. The germline gives CDR1 LNHNV, CDR2 YYDKDF (reference sequence). This CDR3 is 16 amino acids long. The CDR3 protein is CATSRGSGMGTDTQYF. For the CDR3, the DNA is TGTGCCACCAGCAGAGGTTCCGGGATGGGGACAGATACGCAGTATTTT.

This clonotype turned up a few times. J is TRBJ2-3 and V is TRBV4-1; D gene ambiguous. CDR3 size: 14 residues. V was pared by 1 base and J by 2 bases, with 7 bases between. Germline loops: CDR1 MGHRA, CDR2 YSYEKL. The CDR3 sequence is CASSQVGFTDTQYF. CDR3 DNA: TGCGCCAGCAGCCAAGTCGGGTTCACAGATACGCAGTATTTT.

The V call is TRBV6-5, the J call TRBJ2-1, with TRBD2 identical over 7 bases. The CDR3 contains 18 residues. In germline, CDR1 is MNHEY, CDR2 SVGAGI. V was pared by 2 bases and J by 1 base, with 11 bases of the junction left unmatched. This CDR3 reads CASSYRPSGRGSYNEQFF. The CDR3 DNA reads as TGTGCCAGCAGTTACCGTCCTAGCGGTAGGGGTTCCTACAATGAGCAGTTCTTC.

The chain recombines TRBV12-3 or TRBV12-4 with TRBJ1-5; D is uncertain. V dropped 10 bases and J dropped 2 bases, with 15 bases sitting between them. The CDR3 is made up of 14 amino acids. DNA of the CDR3: TGTGCCACTACGACGTCCGGAGGCAATCAGCCCCAGCATTTT. Encoded protein: CATTTSGGNQPQHF.

In its sample, this clonotype was seen a few times. A much larger clone lies a single base off, so this may be a read error. The gene calls are TRBV29-1 and TRBJ2-1, with D perhaps TRBD2 (6 bases). The J call may not be correct, given that the DNA end is closer to TRBJ2-7. Germline V gives CDR1 SQVTM, CDR2 ANQGSEA. The CDR3 spans 14 residues. CDR3 in amino acids: CSVDGGNSYNEQYF. In DNA, the CDR3 is TGCAGCGTTGATGGGGGGAACTCCTACAATGAGCAGTACTTC.

This clonotype showed up just a few times. The rearrangement joins TRBV20-1 to TRBJ1-2; D unresolved. CDR1 and CDR2 (germline): DFQATT, SNEGSKA (reference sequence). This CDR3 comprises 12 residues. V was clipped by 5 bases and J by 4 bases, with 11 bases between them. In DNA, the CDR3 is TGCAGTGCTGTTGACTTTCGCTATGGCTACACCTTC. Protein product: CSAVDFRYGYTF.